A selection of T cell receptor beta chains follows, all from one sample in a study of T cells in Graves' hyperthyroidism and ophthalmopathy. TCRdb reanalysed the multiplex PCR reads using MiXCR and keeps one entry per CDR3 protein. The sample has approximately 690,000 distinct CDR3 sequences, about 14% seen once. The sample was blood. These receptors were collected from a woman between 45 and 60 years old with Graves' ophthalmopathy. The CDR3 runs from the conserved cysteine through the conserved F or W. Fields, in order: V gene, clone size, CDR3 protein. Clone size is not always given. Where it is, it says once, few, many or a class for expanded clones.

>TRBV4-3|few
CASSQNSGTRTETQYF
>TRBV20-1|NA
CSASPVLGAGRGEAQYF
>TRBV6-5|NA
CASGYRTGTGNEQFF
>TRBV11-3|many
CASSLGGRDLVEQYF
>TRBV3-1|NA
CASSLAPTTDAQYF
>TRBV28|many
CASSLGDRSNYGYTF
>TRBV15|NA
CATSSPGVGGRSADTQYF
>TRBV19|once
CASSHPWRERRTDTQYF
>TRBV4-2|NA
CASSQVTSGTYNEQFF
>TRBV28|NA
CASSLFGEGLKTQYF
>TRBV5-1|many
CASSLTASGSYEQYF
>TRBV7-2|NA
CASSLTTFDRTHEQYF
>TRBV30|many
CAWSVVGASTDTQYF
>TRBV30|many
CAWRRVGDEQYF
>TRBV6-2/TRBV6-3|NA
CASSWTSGRTQETQYF
>TRBV28|many
CASSPMGTSESEQFF
>TRBV27|NA
CASSFPGRDAFF
>TRBV6-1|many
CASSSYRGGAEAFF
>TRBV27|NA
CASKPGTSGSLTRTGELFF
>TRBV6-1|NA
CASSKRQALIRIYGYTF
>TRBV3-2|NA
CASRKTGQNYEQYF
>TRBV5-5|NA
CASSGGTSNGYTF
>TRBV28|NA
CASSLWRTGGVYGYTF
>TRBV7-3|many
CASSRGTSGSPSYNEQFF
>TRBV28|many
CASSLGQGAFTEAFF
>TRBV10-3|NA
CAISLKGGDGGELFF
>TRBV12-3/TRBV12-4|NA
CASSSGISGANVLTF
>TRBV20-1|many
CSARSGGGTDTQYF
>TRBV6-1|many
CASRQGGFNQPQHF
>TRBV10-3|NA
CAIRDREDQPQHF
>TRBV6-2/TRBV6-3|many
CASSYRDSRTDTEAFF
>TRBV24-1|many
CATSDPLTNEQFF
>TRBV20-1|few
CSARDSSGSLDTQYF
>TRBV14|many
CASSQGPEAFF
>TRBV18|many
CASSPFSGVAEAFF
>TRBV5-1|NA
CASSLAGTPSYEQYF
>TRBV27|many
CASSPTSGRRNEQFF
>TRBV11-2|many
CASSVKANQPQHF
>TRBV9|few
CASSVVGLDYNEQFF
>TRBV4-1|few
CASSKDGANTGELFF
>TRBV28|many
CASRPEHGVPYEQYF